The T cell receptor beta chain described here comes from a study of blood T cell repertoires in COVID-19. Study-level background: Sources were T cells, B-cell-depleted T cells, or PBMCs; the material itself was cDNA or gDNA.

The germline V and J ends were trimmed by 0 bases and 1 base, with 9 bases remaining between them. The CDR3 is made up of 15 amino acids. The germline gives CDR1 MNHEY, CDR2 SVGAGI. Clones were sequenced by immunoSEQ multiplex PCR, and TCRdb holds only the in-frame ones, with some missing. Of fewer than 250,000 clones detected, 75% to 90% appear once; the ten largest clones hold roughly 0.95%. Enrollees, about 18 to 95 years old, lived in approximately 24 US areas. V gene TRBV6-5 combines with J gene TRBJ1-1; D is possibly TRBD1 (5 bases). The receptor comes from a man in his forties or fifties who had been exposed to COVID-19. The sequenced material came from PBMCs or T cells enriched from blood (not recorded which). The CDR3 DNA follows: TGTGCCAGCAGTTACTCGAGACAGCCGAACACTGAAGCTTTCTTT. Amino acids: CASSYSRQPNTEAFF.